The 11 T cell receptor beta chains in this list originate from one sample, sequenced in a study of blood T cell repertoires in COVID-19. Data came from immunoSEQ multiplex PCR; TCRdb stores just in-frame clones and leaves some out. The data contain fewer than 200,000 clones, 65% to 90% of them singletons. The sample consisted of peripheral blood. The receptors derive from a woman aged 35 to 49 with COVID-19, enrolled during active disease.

This chain connects TRBV4-1 to TRBJ1-2; no clear D gene. Looked up from germline, CDR1 is MGHRA and CDR2 is YSYEKL. Trimming took off 4 bases at V and 2 bases at J, with 17 bases between the two ends. CDR3 size: 16 residues. CDR3 nucleotides: TGCGCCAGCAGCCCCCGTCGCCCACAACCCAACTATGGCTACACCTTC. Translating gives CASSPRRPQPNYGYTF.

The chain joins TRBV10-3 to TRBJ2-1; 10 nucleotides align to TRBD2. The J segment lost 4 bases and the V segment lost 11 bases, leaving 8 bases of the junction unmatched. Germline CDR1 reads ENHRY; CDR2 reads SYGVKD. The CDR3 sequence is 14 residues long. The CDR3 DNA follows: TGTGCCCCACGAGCGGGGGGGCAGTACAATGAGCAGTTCTTC. This codes for CAPRAGGQYNEQFF.

This clone was recorded only once. This chain joins TRBV11-2 and TRBJ2-3; TRBD2 might be the D (7 bases). Germline CDR1 and CDR2: SGHAT and FQNNGV. V was pared by 3 bases and J by 4 bases, with 14 bases between. The CDR3 is made up of 15 amino acids. The CDR3, as DNA: TGTGCCAGCAGCTTCAGACCGGGGGGCGCAGATACGCAGTATTTT. This codes for CASSFRPGGADTQYF. Filled out from reference TRBV11-2 and TRBJ2-3, the complete variable domain reads EAGVAQSPRYKIIEKRQSVAFWCNPISGHATLYWYQQILGQGPKLLIQFQNNGVVDDSQLPKDRFSAERLKGVDSTLKIQPAKLEDSAVYLCASSFRPGGADTQYFGPGTRLTVL.

This clone was observed a few times. The chain links TRBV19 to TRBJ1-5; D is possibly TRBD1 (5 bases). The CDR3 loop spans 15 amino acids. Germline-derived CDR1 and CDR2 are LNHDA and SQIVND (reference sequence). Trimming removed 7 bases from V and 6 bases from J, with 19 bases in between. The CDR3 spells CASTSWGGVPQPQHF. The CDR3 DNA reads TGTGCCAGTACCTCCTGGGGGGGTGTCCCTCAGCCCCAGCATTTT.

This clone came up once. The chain combines TRBV11-2 with TRBJ2-2; perhaps TRBD2 as D (6 bases). Germline V lookup: CDR1 SGHAT, CDR2 FQNNGV. V dropped 2 bases and J dropped 4 bases, with 8 bases sitting between them. The CDR3 consists of 14 residues. CDR3 nucleotide sequence: TGTGCCAGCAGCTTACTCGGGGGCACCGGGGAGCTGTTTTTT. It codes for CASSLLGGTGELFF.

This chain joins TRBV12-2 and TRBJ1-1; TRBD1 reflects the table's D call only, with no check against the DNA. TRBV12-2 is a known pseudogene. The CDR3 consists of 13 residues. The CDR3 DNA sequence: TGTGCAAGTCGCCACACAGGGAGAGCTGAAGCTTTCTTT. It specifies CASRHTGRAEAFF.

The chain joins TRBV9 to TRBJ1-4; TRBD1 matches 7 bases. J was trimmed by 5 bases and V by 4 bases; bases with no gene match: 5. CDR3 length: 14 amino acids. In germline, CDR1 is SGDLS, CDR2 YYNGEE. CDR3 in amino acids: CASSPRGLNEKLFF. The DNA for the CDR3 is TGTGCCAGCAGCCCGAGGGGGCTCAATGAAAAACTGTTTTTT. Filled out from reference TRBV9 and TRBJ1-4, the complete variable domain reads DSGVTQTPKHLITATGQRVTLRCSPRSGDLSVYWYQQSLDQGLQFLIQYYNGEERAKGNILERFSAQQFPDLHSELNLSSLELGDSALYFCASSPRGLNEKLFFGSGTQLSVL.

This clone turned up a few times. This sequence joins TRBV11-2 and TRBJ1-1; the D gene is possibly TRBD1 (6 bases). Germline V lookup: CDR1 SGHAT, CDR2 FQNNGV. V lost 1 base to trimming and J lost 5 bases, with 8 bases between them. The length of the CDR3 is 13 residues. The CDR3 region has the DNA TGTGCCAGCAGCTTAGTAGGGGGAACTGAAGCTTTCTTT. Protein product: CASSLVGGTEAFF.

J is TRBJ1-5 and V is TRBV11-2, with a weak D call TRBD1 (6 bases). V was clipped by 5 bases and J by 5 bases, with 13 bases between them. The length of the CDR3 is 14 residues. In germline, CDR1 is SGHAT, CDR2 FQNNGV. The CDR3 DNA follows: TGTGCCAGCAGCCGAACAGGGCGCGATCAGCCCCAGCATTTT. It translates to CASSRTGRDQPQHF.

Only a few counts were recorded for this clone. The chain links TRBV27 to TRBJ2-3, with a tentative D call TRBD2 (5 bases). The ends were cut back, 6 bases at V and 8 bases at J, with 12 bases in the middle. Germline CDR1 MNHEY, CDR2 SMNVEV (reference sequence). This CDR3 region has 12 residues. Written as DNA, the CDR3 is TGTGCCAGCAGCTTCTTAGGAGGTACGCAGTATTTT. Translation: CASSFLGGTQYF.

V and J are TRBV7-3 and TRBJ2-1; D gene ambiguous. This CDR3 has 13 amino acids. Deletions cut 5 bases from V and 5 bases from J, with 10 bases between. The germline CDR1 and CDR2 sequences are SGHTA and FQGTGA. The CDR3 bases are TGTGCCAGCAGCCTGGGCCCCCACAATGAGCAGTTCTTC. This codes for CASSLGPHNEQFF.